Sequencing of this TCR beta chain was carried out in a study of Graves' ophthalmopathy and Graves' hyperthyroidism. General study points: The 13-signature model separated ophthalmopathy from stable hyperthyroidism at approximately 89% sensitivity and about 81% specificity.

The study amplified TCR beta CDR3 regions using RNA transcripts. First-round RT-PCR employed HTBI primers, with a second-round multiplex PCR after it. TCRdb re-derived calls from the multiplex PCR reads in MiXCR, one entry per CDR3 protein. The sample lists about 240,000 distinct CDR3 sequences; 45% to 55% were seen once. In the case of this clonotype: The antigen is not known.

V shed 8 bases and J 6 bases; nucleotides not matched to a gene: 8. CDR1 SQVTM and CDR2 ANQGSEA come from the germline V gene. The CDR3 loop spans 13 amino acids. Sequences were obtained from peripheral blood. The source is an adult man with Graves' ophthalmopathy. V is TRBV29-1 and J is TRBJ1-2, with 11 positions matching TRBD1. This chain's CDR3 is CSPGTGGPNGYTF. Here the CDR3 DNA reads TGCAGCCCAGGGACAGGGGGTCCGAATGGCTACACCTTC.